These 5 T cell receptor beta chains came from one sample sequenced in a study of blood T cell repertoires in COVID-19. Measured with immunoSEQ multiplex PCR; TCRdb has only the in-frame clones, and not every one. The data show roughly 390,000 clones, with around 87% seen just once and more than 9% held by the top ten. What was sequenced was peripheral blood. Source of these receptors: a woman in her 30s with COVID-19, enrolled during active disease.

V and J are TRBV5-1 and TRBJ2-6, with D possibly being TRBD1 (5 bases). Looked up from germline, CDR1 is SGHRS and CDR2 is YFSETQ. CDR3 length: 15 amino acids. V lost 3 bases and J 0 bases, leaving 7 bases between the germline ends. The CDR3 protein is CASSWGRSGANVLTF. CDR3 DNA: TGCGCCAGCAGCTGGGGCCGCTCTGGGGCCAACGTCCTGACTTTC. Looking up the rest from reference TRBV5-1 and TRBJ2-6 gives the full variable domain: KAGVTQTPRYLIKTRGQQVTLSCSPISGHRSVSWYQQTPGQGLQFLFEYFSETQRNKGNFPGRFSGRQFSNSRSEMNVSTLELGDSALYLCASSWGRSGANVLTFGAGSRLTVL.

V usage is TRBV20-1 and J usage is TRBJ2-5; 10 bases agree with TRBD1. Germline V gene data show CDR1 as DFQATT and CDR2 as SNEGSKA (reference sequence). There are 17 residues in the CDR3. The trim removed 3 bases at V and 4 bases at J, leaving 14 bases unmatched. CDR3 DNA sequence: TGCAGTGCTAGTCGGGACAGGGGTTTTGTTGTGGGAGAGACCCAGTACTTC. Its translation: CSASRDRGFVVGETQYF.

The CDR3: CASSYTSSGGDSYTF. CDR3 bases: TGTGCCAGCAGTTACACCTCATCCGGGGGAGACAGCTACACCTTC. The gene calls are TRBV6-2 or TRBV6-3 and TRBJ1-2, with a weak D call TRBD1 (5 bases). The CDR3 extends over 15 amino acids. Trimming pared 2 bases from V and 9 bases from J, leaving 19 bases between. Germline CDR1 and CDR2: MNHEY and SVGEGT.

This clone came up a few times. V is TRBV6-5 and J is TRBJ2-1, with TRBD2 matching 14 bases. The V gene end was trimmed by 5 bases and the J gene end by 9 bases; junction bases not matched to a gene: 6. The germline CDR1 and CDR2 sequences are MNHEY and SVGAGI. The CDR3 length is 15 residues. The CDR3 loop reads CASSLRLAGGGEQFF. The CDR3 DNA reads as TGTGCCAGCAGTCTTCGACTAGCGGGAGGGGGTGAGCAGTTCTTC.

This chain connects TRBV5-4 to TRBJ2-7, with D maybe TRBD2 (5 bases). The germline V and J ends were trimmed by 1 base and 7 bases, with 15 bases remaining between them. Germline V gene data show CDR1 as SGHNT and CDR2 as YYREEE (reference sequence). There are 14 residues in the CDR3. CDR3 amino acids: CASSLLASKGEQYF. CDR3 coding DNA: TGTGCCAGCAGCTTGCTAGCTTCGAAGGGTGAGCAGTACTTC.